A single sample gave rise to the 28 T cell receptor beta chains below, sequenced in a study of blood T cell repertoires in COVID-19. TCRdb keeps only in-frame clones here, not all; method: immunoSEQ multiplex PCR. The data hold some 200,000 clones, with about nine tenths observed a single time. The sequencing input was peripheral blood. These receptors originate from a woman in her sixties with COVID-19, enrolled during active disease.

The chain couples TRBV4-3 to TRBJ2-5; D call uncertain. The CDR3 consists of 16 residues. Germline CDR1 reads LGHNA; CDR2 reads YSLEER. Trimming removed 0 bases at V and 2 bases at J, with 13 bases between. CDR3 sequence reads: CASSQDRGALQETQYF. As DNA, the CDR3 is TGCGCCAGCAGCCAAGATAGAGGAGCCCTGCAAGAGACCCAGTACTTC.

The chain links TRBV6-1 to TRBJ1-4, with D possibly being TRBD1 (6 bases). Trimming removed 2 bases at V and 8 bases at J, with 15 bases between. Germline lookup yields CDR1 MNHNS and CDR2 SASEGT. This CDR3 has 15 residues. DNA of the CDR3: TGTGCCAGCAGTGAAAATCAGGGGTCTTGGGAAAAACTGTTTTTT. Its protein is CASSENQGSWEKLFF.

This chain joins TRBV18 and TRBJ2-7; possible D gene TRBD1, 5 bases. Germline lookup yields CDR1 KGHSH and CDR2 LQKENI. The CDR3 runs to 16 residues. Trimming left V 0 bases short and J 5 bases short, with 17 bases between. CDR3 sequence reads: CASSPPTVGVSDEQYF. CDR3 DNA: TGTGCCAGCTCACCACCGACGGTAGGGGTCTCGGACGAGCAGTACTTC.

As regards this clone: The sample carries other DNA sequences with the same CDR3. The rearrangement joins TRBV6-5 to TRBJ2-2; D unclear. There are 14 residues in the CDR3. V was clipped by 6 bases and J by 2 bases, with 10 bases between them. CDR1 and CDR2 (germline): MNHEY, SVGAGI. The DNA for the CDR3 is TGTGCCAGCAGCTTACTTCGAAACACCGGGGAGCTGTTTTTT. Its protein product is CASSLLRNTGELFF.

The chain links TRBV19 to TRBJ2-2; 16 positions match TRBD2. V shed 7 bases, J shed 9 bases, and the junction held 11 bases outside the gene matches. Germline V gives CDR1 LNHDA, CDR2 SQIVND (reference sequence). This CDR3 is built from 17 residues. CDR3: CASTHRGLAGGTRELFF. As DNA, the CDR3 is TGTGCCAGTACTCATCGGGGACTAGCGGGAGGGACCCGGGAGCTGTTTTTT.

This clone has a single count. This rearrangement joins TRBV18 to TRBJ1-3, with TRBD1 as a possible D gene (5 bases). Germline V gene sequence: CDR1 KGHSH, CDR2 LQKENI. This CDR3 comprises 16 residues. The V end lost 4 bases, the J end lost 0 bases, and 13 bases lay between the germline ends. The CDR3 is CASSLKTGASGNTIYF. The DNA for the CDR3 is TGTGCCAGCTCACTCAAAACAGGAGCCTCTGGAAACACCATATATTTT.

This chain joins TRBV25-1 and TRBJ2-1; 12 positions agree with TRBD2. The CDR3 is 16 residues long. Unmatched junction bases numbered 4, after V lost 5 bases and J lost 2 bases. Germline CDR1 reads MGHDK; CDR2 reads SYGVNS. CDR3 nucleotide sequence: TGTGCCAGCAGTAAAACTAGCGGGAGGACCTACAATGAGCAGTTCTTC. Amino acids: CASSKTSGRTYNEQFF. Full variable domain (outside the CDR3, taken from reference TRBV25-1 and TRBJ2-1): EADIYQTPRYLVIGTGKKITLECSQTMGHDKMYWYQQDPGMELHLIHYSYGVNSTEKGDLSSESTVSRIRTEHFPLTLESARPSHTSQYLCASSKTSGRTYNEQFFGPGTRLTVL.

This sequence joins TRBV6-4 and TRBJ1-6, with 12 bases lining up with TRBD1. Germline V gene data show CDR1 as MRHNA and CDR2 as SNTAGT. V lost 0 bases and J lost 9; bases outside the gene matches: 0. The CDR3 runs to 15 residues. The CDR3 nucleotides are TGTGCCAGCAGTGACTCGGGACAGGGGGCTTCACCCCTCCACTTT. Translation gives CASSDSGQGASPLHF.

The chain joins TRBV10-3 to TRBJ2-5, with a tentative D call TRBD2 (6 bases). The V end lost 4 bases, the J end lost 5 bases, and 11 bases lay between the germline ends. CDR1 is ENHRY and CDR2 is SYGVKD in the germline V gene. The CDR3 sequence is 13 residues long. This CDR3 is CAISVGEAETQYF. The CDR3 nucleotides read TGTGCCATCAGTGTTGGGGAGGCGGAGACCCAGTACTTC.

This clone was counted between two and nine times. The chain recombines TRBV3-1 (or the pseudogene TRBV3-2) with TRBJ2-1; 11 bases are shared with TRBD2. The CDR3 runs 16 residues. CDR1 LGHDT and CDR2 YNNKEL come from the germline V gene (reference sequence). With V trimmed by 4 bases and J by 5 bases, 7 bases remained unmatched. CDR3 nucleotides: TGTGCCAGCAGCCCCTATGGGACTAGCGGAGACAATGAGCAGTTCTTC. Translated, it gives CASSPYGTSGDNEQFF.

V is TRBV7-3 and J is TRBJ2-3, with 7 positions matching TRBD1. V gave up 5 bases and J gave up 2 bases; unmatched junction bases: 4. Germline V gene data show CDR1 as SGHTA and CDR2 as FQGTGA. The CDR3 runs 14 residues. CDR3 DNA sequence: TGTGCCAGCAGCCTCGAGGGGGCCACAGATACGCAGTATTTT. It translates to CASSLEGATDTQYF.

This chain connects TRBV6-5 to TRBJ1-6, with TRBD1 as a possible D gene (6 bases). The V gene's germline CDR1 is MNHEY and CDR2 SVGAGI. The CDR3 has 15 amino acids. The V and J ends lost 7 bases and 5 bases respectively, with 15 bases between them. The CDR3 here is CASTIDRRDNSPLHF. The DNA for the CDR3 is TGTGCCAGCACCATAGACAGGCGAGATAATTCACCCCTCCACTTT.

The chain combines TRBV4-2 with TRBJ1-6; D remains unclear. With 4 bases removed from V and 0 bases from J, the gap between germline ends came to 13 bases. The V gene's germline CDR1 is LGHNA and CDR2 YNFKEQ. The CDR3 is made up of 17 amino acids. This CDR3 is CASSLRGPSSYNSPLHF. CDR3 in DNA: TGTGCCAGCAGCCTCAGAGGGCCGAGCTCCTATAATTCACCCCTCCACTTT.

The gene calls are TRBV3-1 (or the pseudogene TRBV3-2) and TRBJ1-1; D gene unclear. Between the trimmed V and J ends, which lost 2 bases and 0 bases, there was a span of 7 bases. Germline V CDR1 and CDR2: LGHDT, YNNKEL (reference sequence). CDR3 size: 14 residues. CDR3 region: CASSQSGLNTEAFF. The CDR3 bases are TGTGCCAGCAGCCAATCGGGTCTGAACACTGAAGCTTTCTTT.

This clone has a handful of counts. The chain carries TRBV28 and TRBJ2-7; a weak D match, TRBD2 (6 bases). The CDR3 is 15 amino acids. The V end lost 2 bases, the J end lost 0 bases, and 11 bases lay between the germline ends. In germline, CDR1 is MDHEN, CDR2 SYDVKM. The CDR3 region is CASSLGGLYSYEQYF. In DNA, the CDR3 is TGTGCCAGCAGTTTAGGGGGACTTTACTCCTACGAGCAGTACTTC.

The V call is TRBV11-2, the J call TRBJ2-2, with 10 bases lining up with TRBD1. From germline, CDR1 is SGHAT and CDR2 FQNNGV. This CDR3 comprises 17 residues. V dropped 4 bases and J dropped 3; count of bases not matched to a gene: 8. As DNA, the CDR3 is TGTGCCAGCAGCTCCAGACAGGGGGCTGGTGACACCGGGGAGCTGTTTTTT. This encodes CASSSRQGAGDTGELFF.

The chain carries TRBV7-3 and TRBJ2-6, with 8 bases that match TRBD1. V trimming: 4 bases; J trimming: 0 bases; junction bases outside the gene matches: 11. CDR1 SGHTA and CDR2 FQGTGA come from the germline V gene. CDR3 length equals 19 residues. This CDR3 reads CASSSLRQGRSSGANVLTF. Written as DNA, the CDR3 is TGTGCCAGCAGCTCCCTCCGACAGGGGCGAAGCTCTGGGGCCAACGTCCTGACTTTC.

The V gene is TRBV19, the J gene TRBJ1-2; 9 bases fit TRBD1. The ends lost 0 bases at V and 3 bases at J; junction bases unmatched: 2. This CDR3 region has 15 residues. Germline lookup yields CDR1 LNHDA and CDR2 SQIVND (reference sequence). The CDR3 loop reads CASSIEQGADYGYTF. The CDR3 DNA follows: TGTGCCAGTAGTATAGAACAGGGGGCGGACTATGGCTACACCTTC.

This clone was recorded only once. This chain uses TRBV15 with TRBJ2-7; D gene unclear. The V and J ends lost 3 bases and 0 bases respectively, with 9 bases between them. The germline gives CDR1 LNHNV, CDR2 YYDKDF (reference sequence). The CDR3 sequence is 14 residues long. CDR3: CATSSRRSSYEQYF. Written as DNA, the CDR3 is TGTGCCACCAGCAGTCGTCGTAGCTCCTACGAGCAGTACTTC.

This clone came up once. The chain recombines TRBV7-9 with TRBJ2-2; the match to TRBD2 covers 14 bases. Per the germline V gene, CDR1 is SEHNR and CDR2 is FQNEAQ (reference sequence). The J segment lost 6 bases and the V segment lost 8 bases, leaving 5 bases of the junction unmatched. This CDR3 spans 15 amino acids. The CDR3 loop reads CASPGTSGSPGELFF. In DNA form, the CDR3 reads TGTGCCAGCCCGGGGACTAGCGGGAGCCCCGGGGAGCTGTTTTTT.

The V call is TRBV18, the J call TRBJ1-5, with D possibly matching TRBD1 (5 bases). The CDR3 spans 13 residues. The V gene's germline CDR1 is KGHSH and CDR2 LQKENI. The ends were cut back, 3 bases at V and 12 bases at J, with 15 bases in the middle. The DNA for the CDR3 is TGTGCCAGCTCACCCTCGTTTGACAGCCTCCAGCATTTT. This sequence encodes CASSPSFDSLQHF. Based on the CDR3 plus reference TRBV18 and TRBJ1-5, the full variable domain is NAGVMQNPRHLVRRRGQEARLRCSPMKGHSHVYWYRQLPEEGLKFMVYLQKENIIDESGMPKERFSAEFPKEGPSILRIQQVVRGDSAAYFCASSPSFDSLQHFGDGTRLSIL.

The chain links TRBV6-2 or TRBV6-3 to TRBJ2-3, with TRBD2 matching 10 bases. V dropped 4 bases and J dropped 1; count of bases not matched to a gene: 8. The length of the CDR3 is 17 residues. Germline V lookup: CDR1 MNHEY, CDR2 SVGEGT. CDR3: CASSSLRTSGRTDTQYF. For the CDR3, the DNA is TGTGCCAGCAGTTCTTTGCGGACTAGCGGTCGCACAGATACGCAGTATTTT.

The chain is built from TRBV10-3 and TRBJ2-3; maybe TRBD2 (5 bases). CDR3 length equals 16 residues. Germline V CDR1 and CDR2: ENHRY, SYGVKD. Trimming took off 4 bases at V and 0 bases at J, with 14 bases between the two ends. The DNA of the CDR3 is TGTGCCATCAGTGTCCTCCCGAGCGGTAGCACAGATACGCAGTATTTT. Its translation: CAISVLPSGSTDTQYF.

The CDR3 loop is CASSQVDSSYEQYF. In DNA, the CDR3 is TGTGCCAGCAGCCAAGTCGACAGCTCCTACGAGCAGTACTTC. The chain couples TRBV4-2 to TRBJ2-7; possible D gene TRBD1, 5 bases. The V and J ends lost 1 base and 0 bases respectively, with 7 bases between them. CDR3 length: 14 residues. Germline CDR1 and CDR2: LGHNA and YNFKEQ.

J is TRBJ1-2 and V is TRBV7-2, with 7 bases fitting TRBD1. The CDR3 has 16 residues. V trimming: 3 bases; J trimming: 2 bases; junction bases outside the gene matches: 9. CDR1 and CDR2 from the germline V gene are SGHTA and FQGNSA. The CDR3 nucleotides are TGTGCCAGCAGCTTTGGGACAGCGATCCTAAACTATGGCTACACCTTC. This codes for CASSFGTAILNYGYTF.

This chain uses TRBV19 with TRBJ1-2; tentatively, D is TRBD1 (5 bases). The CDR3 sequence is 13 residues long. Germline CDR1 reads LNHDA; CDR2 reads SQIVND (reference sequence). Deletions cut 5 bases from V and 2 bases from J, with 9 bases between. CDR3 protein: CASSFAGNYGYTF. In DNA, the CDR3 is TGTGCCAGTAGTTTCGCAGGGAACTATGGCTACACCTTC.

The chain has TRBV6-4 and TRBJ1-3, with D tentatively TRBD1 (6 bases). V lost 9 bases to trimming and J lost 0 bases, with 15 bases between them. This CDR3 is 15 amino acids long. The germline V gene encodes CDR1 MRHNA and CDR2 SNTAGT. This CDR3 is CARRRQASSGNTIYF. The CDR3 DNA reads TGTGCCAGAAGAAGACAGGCGAGCTCTGGAAACACCATATATTTT.

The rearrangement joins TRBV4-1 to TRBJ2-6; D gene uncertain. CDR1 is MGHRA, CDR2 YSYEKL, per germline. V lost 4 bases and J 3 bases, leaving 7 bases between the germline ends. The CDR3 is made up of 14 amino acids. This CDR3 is CASSPANGANVLTF. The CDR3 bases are TGCGCCAGCAGCCCCGCTAATGGGGCCAACGTCCTGACTTTC.